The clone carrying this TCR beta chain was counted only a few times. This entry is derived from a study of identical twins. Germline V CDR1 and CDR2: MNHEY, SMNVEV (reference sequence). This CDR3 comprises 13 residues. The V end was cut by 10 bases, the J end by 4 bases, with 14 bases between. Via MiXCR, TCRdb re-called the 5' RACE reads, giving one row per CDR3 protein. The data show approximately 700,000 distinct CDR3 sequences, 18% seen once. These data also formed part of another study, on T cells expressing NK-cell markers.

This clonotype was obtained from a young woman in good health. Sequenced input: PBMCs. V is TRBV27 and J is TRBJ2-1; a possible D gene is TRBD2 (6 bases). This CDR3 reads CATRRDWYNEQFF. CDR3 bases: TGTGCCACTCGGCGGGACTGGTACAATGAGCAGTTCTTC.